Following are 25 T cell receptor beta chains from one sample sequenced in a study of T cell repertoires in cytomegalovirus infection. TCRdb re-analysed the reads in MiXCR, keeping a single row per CDR3 protein. The data contain a few hundred thousand distinct CDR3 sequences, 15% to 20% of them singletons. Sequences were obtained from CD8+ T cells from PBMCs. These receptor sequences come from a human donor in good health (CMV status not recorded). Some clones in this sample may be carry-over from other donors' samples.

This clonotype turned up a few times. The chain combines TRBV7-8 with TRBJ2-7, with D perhaps TRBD2 (6 bases). Trimming took 4 bases from V and 2 from J, leaving 12 bases between them. CDR3 length: 14 amino acids. Germline V gene lookup returns CDR1 SGHVS and CDR2 FQNEAQ. CDR3 amino acids: CASSSTSYTYEQYF. The CDR3, as DNA: TGTGCCAGCAGCTCCACTAGCTATACCTACGAGCAGTACTTC.

This clonotype was counted a few times. The chain recombines TRBV6-4 with TRBJ1-2, with D perhaps TRBD1 (6 bases). This CDR3 contains 17 residues. Between the trimmed V and J ends, which lost 6 bases and 4 bases, there was a span of 24 bases. Germline CDR1 MRHNA, CDR2 SNTAGT. This CDR3 is CASSDTAQGLDPYGYTF. The CDR3 nucleotides read TGTGCCAGCAGCGACACCGCCCAGGGGCTGGATCCCTATGGCTACACCTTC.

Of note for this clonotype: A much bigger clone sits one base away, suggesting this may be a read error. This sequence joins TRBV6-5 and TRBJ1-2; D is uncertain. Germline V gene sequence: CDR1 MNHEY, CDR2 SVGAGI. Trimming took off 0 bases at V and 4 bases at J, with 9 bases between the two ends. CDR3 length: 14 residues. This CDR3 is CASSYSPALYGYTF. DNA of the CDR3: TGTGCCAGCAGTTACTCGCCAGCCCTCTATGGCTACACCTTC.

This clonotype was detected many times. The chain recombines TRBV5-6 with TRBJ2-3; D not resolved. The CDR3 spans 14 residues. CDR1 SGHDT and CDR2 YYEEEE come from the germline V gene. V was cut by 0 bases and J by 6 bases, with 11 bases left in between. DNA of the CDR3: TGTGCCAGCAGCTTGGTCAGGACCTCGGATACGCAGTATTTT. It translates to CASSLVRTSDTQYF.

The table lists this clonotype with many counts. CDR3 DNA sequence: TGTGCCAGCAGGTCCGGGGACAGGGTCTATAATTCACCCCTCCACTTT. Its translation is CASRSGDRVYNSPLHF. The chain couples TRBV14 to TRBJ1-6, with 9 bases aligning to TRBD1. The CDR3 consists of 16 residues. The V gene's germline CDR1 is SGHDN and CDR2 FVKESK. Trimming took 6 bases from V and 3 from J; bases not matched to a gene: 6.

There are many counts of this clonotype. This chain links TRBV7-8 with TRBJ2-7; 12 positions agree with TRBD1. The CDR3 covers 14 residues. Germline CDR1 SGHVS, CDR2 FQNEAQ. V was pared by 5 bases and J by 7 bases, with 6 bases of the junction left unmatched. The CDR3 loop reads CASSRGQGALEQYF. Here the CDR3 DNA reads TGTGCCAGCAGCCGGGGACAGGGGGCGTTGGAGCAGTACTTC.

The gene calls are TRBV5-1 and TRBJ2-7, with no clear D. This CDR3 spans 13 amino acids. Deletions cut 2 bases from V and 3 bases from J, with 9 bases between. Germline CDR1 and CDR2: SGHRS and YFSETQ. As DNA, the CDR3 is TGCGCCAGCAGCTTAGGCAAATTCTACGAGCAGTACTTC. Translated: CASSLGKFYEQYF.

This clonotype was observed once. A read error is possible here, since a much larger clone lies one base away. The chain couples TRBV7-2 to TRBJ1-1; D ambiguous. Per the germline V gene, CDR1 is SGHTA and CDR2 is FQGNSA. This CDR3 comprises 15 residues. Trimming stripped 3 bases from V and 2 bases from J, with 13 bases between. The CDR3 coding sequence is TGTGCCAGCAGCTTTCCCGTGACTGAAAACACTGAAGCTTTCTTT. It is translated as CASSFPVTENTEAFF. The entire variable domain, with the rest obtained from reference TRBV7-2 and TRBJ1-1, is as follows: GAGVSQSPSNKVTEKGKDVELRCDPISGHTALYWYRQSLGQGLEFLIYFQGNSAPDKSGLPSDRFSAERTGGSVSTLTIQRTQQEDSAVYLCASSFPVTENTEAFFGQGTRLTVV.

This clonotype was found many times. The V and J genes are TRBV11-2 and TRBJ2-3; D may be TRBD1 or TRBD2 (5 bases each). The CDR3 length is 16 residues. The germline CDR1 and CDR2 sequences are SGHAT and FQNNGV. The ends were cut back, 5 bases at V and 3 bases at J, with 18 bases in the middle. This CDR3 is CASSLNSPEGTDTQYF. The CDR3 DNA reads as TGTGCCAGCAGCCTAAATAGTCCTGAGGGGACAGATACGCAGTATTTT. Drawing the rest from reference TRBV11-2 and TRBJ2-3, the complete variable domain is EAGVAQSPRYKIIEKRQSVAFWCNPISGHATLYWYQQILGQGPKLLIQFQNNGVVDDSQLPKDRFSAERLKGVDSTLKIQPAKLEDSAVYLCASSLNSPEGTDTQYFGPGTRLTVL.

The V and J genes are TRBV5-1 and TRBJ2-7; D is ambiguous. V was trimmed by 5 bases and J by 3 bases, leaving 9 bases between them. Germline CDR1 reads SGHRS; CDR2 reads YFSETQ. This CDR3 contains 12 residues. CDR3 in amino acids: CASRSDHYEQYF. DNA for the CDR3: TGCGCCAGCAGATCGGACCACTACGAGCAGTACTTC. The full variable domain, with the rest looked up from reference TRBV5-1 and TRBJ2-7, is KAGVTQTPRYLIKTRGQQVTLSCSPISGHRSVSWYQQTPGQGLQFLFEYFSETQRNKGNFPGRFSGRQFSNSRSEMNVSTLELGDSALYLCASRSDHYEQYFGPGTRLTVT.

The chain employs TRBV5-5 and TRBJ1-2; possibly TRBD1 for D (5 bases). The V gene lost 1 base and the J gene lost 3 bases, with 16 bases spanning the gap. From germline, CDR1 is SGHKS and CDR2 YYEKEE (reference sequence). The CDR3 runs 16 residues. The DNA for the CDR3 is TGTGCCAGCAGCTTGCTACGACAGAGTGGGCACTATGGCTACACCTTC. This encodes CASSLLRQSGHYGYTF.

This clonotype was counted only a few times. J is TRBJ2-2 and V is TRBV9; D may be TRBD2 (6 bases). Germline V gene sequence: CDR1 SGDLS, CDR2 YYNGEE. The CDR3 runs to 18 residues. V was cut by 4 bases and J by 0 bases, with 19 bases left in between. CDR3 residues: CASSHPAGGRPNTGELFF. For the CDR3, the DNA is TGTGCCAGCAGCCACCCGGCCGGAGGGCGGCCGAACACCGGGGAGCTGTTTTTT.

This clonotype was found a few times. The chain joins TRBV20-1 to TRBJ1-4; D gene ambiguous. From germline, CDR1 is DFQATT and CDR2 SNEGSKA (reference sequence). With 3 bases removed from V and 7 bases from J, the gap between germline ends came to 12 bases. This CDR3 contains 13 residues. CDR3 bases: TGCAGTGCTAGGGGCATCGCGGTTGAAAAACTGTTTTTT. Residues: CSARGIAVEKLFF.

This clonotype was seen more than once but under ten times. The V call is TRBV5-1, the J call TRBJ2-5; D is unresolved. The CDR3 spans 16 residues. V lost 0 bases, J lost 5 bases, and 17 bases lay in between. In germline, CDR1 is SGHRS, CDR2 YFSETQ. The CDR3 region has the DNA TGCGCCAGCAGCTTGGCGGCTTTGGCGGTGGTGGAGACCCAGTACTTC. Translating gives CASSLAALAVVETQYF.

This clonotype has just a few counts. The rearrangement joins TRBV19 to TRBJ1-1; D is possibly TRBD1 (5 bases). The V end was cut by 4 bases, the J end by 1 base, with 10 bases between. The CDR3 spans 14 residues. The germline gives CDR1 LNHDA, CDR2 SQIVND (reference sequence). DNA of the CDR3: TGTGCCAGTAGTACCTACACAGGGAACACTGAAGCTTTCTTT. Protein: CASSTYTGNTEAFF.

This chain's CDR3 is CASSLPSNEQFF. The CDR3 DNA follows: TGTGCCAGCAGTCTGCCTTCCAATGAGCAGTTCTTC. The J gene is TRBJ2-1, the V gene TRBV6-6; no reliable D call. The germline CDR1 and CDR2 sequences are MNHNY and SVGAGI (reference sequence). The CDR3 length is 12 residues. V was clipped by 5 bases and J by 6 bases, with 8 bases between them.

The chain uses TRBV4-3 and TRBJ1-6, with D possibly TRBD1 on 6 matching bases. The germline V gene encodes CDR1 LGHNA and CDR2 YSLEER. V lost 4 bases and J lost 10, with 17 bases in between. The CDR3 loop spans 15 amino acids. The CDR3 spells CASSPDSRGGSPLHF. Written as DNA, the CDR3 is TGCGCCAGCAGCCCCGACTCAAGGGGGGGATCACCCCTCCACTTT.

The V call is TRBV3-1, the J call TRBJ2-1; D is undetermined. The CDR3 is 14 residues long. Germline-derived CDR1 and CDR2 are LGHDT and YNNKEL (reference sequence). V lost 0 bases and J 6 bases, leaving 9 bases between the germline ends. DNA of the CDR3: TGTGCCAGCAGCCAAGACGCCGATTTCAATGAGCAGTTCTTC. Its protein is CASSQDADFNEQFF.

Only a few counts were recorded for this clonotype. The genes are TRBV3-1 and TRBJ2-7; 8 nucleotides agree with TRBD2. Germline CDR1 is LGHDT and CDR2 is YNNKEL (reference sequence). The length of the CDR3 is 15 residues. V was pared by 3 bases and J by 4 bases, with 8 bases of the junction left unmatched. This CDR3 is CASSQNSGDLYEQYF. As DNA, the CDR3 is TGTGCCAGCAGCCAGAATAGCGGGGACCTTTACGAGCAGTACTTC.

The chain links TRBV7-9 to TRBJ2-3; D uncertain. The CDR3 sequence is 17 residues long. The V gene's germline CDR1 is SEHNR and CDR2 FQNEAQ (reference sequence). Trimming took 2 bases from V and 3 from J, leaving 18 bases between them. The CDR3 region has the DNA TGTGCCAGCAGCTTACCTGTCTCGGACGATATGACAGATACGCAGTATTTT. Its protein is CASSLPVSDDMTDTQYF.

This clonotype appeared many times. This chain uses TRBV27 with TRBJ2-5; D possibly corresponds to TRBD1 (6 bases). CDR3 length equals 13 residues. Germline values: CDR1 MNHEY, CDR2 SMNVEV (reference sequence). Trimming stripped 5 bases from V and 1 base from J, with 8 bases between. CDR3 sequence: CASSRTAQETQYF. In DNA form, the CDR3 reads TGTGCCAGCAGTCGGACAGCCCAAGAGACCCAGTACTTC.

This sequence joins TRBV20-1 and TRBJ1-1, with a weak D call TRBD1 (5 bases). CDR3 length: 13 amino acids. Trimming removed 2 bases from V and 4 bases from J, with 11 bases in between. Germline CDR1 DFQATT, CDR2 SNEGSKA (reference sequence). As DNA, the CDR3 is TGCAGTGCTAGACAGGGTACGAGCACTGAAGCTTTCTTT. This gives the protein CSARQGTSTEAFF.

This clonotype was counted at least ten times. The J gene is TRBJ1-2, the V gene TRBV27; 7 bases are shared with TRBD1. After removal of 4 bases from V and 8 bases from J, the junction contained 10 bases not matched to a gene. The CDR3 length is 14 residues. Germline CDR1 MNHEY, CDR2 SMNVEV (reference sequence). DNA of the CDR3: TGTGCCAGCAGTTCGGCCGGGACAGAAAGAGGCTACACCTTC. It encodes CASSSAGTERGYTF.

The gene calls are TRBV13 and TRBJ1-1; TRBD1 matches 8 bases. The CDR3 loop spans 14 amino acids. Unmatched junction bases numbered 8, after V lost 0 bases and J lost 11 bases. The germline gives CDR1 PRHDT, CDR2 FYEKMQ (reference sequence). CDR3 protein: CASSLGAGGAKAFF. In DNA, the CDR3 is TGTGCCAGCAGCTTAGGAGCAGGGGGCGCGAAGGCTTTCTTT.

This clonotype was observed at least ten times. The V call is TRBV12-5, the J call TRBJ1-1, with 8 bases fitting TRBD1. V lost 4 bases, J lost 7 bases, and 2 bases stayed unmatched. Germline CDR1 is LGHNT and CDR2 is FRNRAP. The CDR3 sequence is 12 residues long. CDR3: CASGWGTGEAFF. CDR3 nucleotide sequence: TGTGCTAGTGGTTGGGGGACAGGTGAAGCTTTCTTT.